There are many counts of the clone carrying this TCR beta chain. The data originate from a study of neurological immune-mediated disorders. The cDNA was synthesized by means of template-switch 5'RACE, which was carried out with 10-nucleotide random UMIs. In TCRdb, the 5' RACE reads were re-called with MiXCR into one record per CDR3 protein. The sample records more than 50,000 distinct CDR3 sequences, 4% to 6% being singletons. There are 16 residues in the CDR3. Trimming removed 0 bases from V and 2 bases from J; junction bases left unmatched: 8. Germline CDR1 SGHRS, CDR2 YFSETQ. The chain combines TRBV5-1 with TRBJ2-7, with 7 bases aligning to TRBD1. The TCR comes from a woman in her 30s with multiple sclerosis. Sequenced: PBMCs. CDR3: CASSLASWDRTYEQYF. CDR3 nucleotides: TGCGCCAGCAGCTTGGCTTCTTGGGACAGAACCTACGAGCAGTACTTC.